This TCR beta chain comes out of a study of shared clonotypes between healthy human individuals. This clone was picked up one time. Sequencing used immunoSEQ multiplex PCR; TCRdb keeps in-frame clones, though not all of them. The table lists approximately 1,500,000 clones, under 99% of them singletons, with about 0.45% in the top ten. The CDR3 loop spans 13 amino acids. Per germline, CDR1 SQVTM and CDR2 ANQGSEA. V was trimmed by 4 bases and J by 2 bases, leaving 10 bases between them. This chain joins TRBV29-1 and TRBJ2-3; no reliable D call. The sample taken for sequencing was naive CD4+ T cells sorted from blood. Subset described: CD45RA+ positively selected. The clonotype originates from a young man in good health. The CDR3 nucleotides read TGCAGCGTTGCGGTGTCACACACAGATACGCAGTATTTT. Its translation: CSVAVSHTDTQYF.